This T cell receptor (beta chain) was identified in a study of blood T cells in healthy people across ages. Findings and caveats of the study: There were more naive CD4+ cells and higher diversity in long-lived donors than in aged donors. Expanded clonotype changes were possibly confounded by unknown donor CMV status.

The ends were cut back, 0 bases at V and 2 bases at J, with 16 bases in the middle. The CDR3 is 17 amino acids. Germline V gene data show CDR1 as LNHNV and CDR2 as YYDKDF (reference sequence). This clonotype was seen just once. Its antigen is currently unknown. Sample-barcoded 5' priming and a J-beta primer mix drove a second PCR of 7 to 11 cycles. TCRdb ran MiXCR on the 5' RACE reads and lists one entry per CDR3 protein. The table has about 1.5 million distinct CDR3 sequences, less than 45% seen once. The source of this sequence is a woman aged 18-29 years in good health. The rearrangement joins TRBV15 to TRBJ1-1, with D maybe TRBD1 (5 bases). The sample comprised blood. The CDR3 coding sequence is TGTGCCACCAGCAGAGATGATGGGGGTTGGGGCAACACTGAAGCTTTCTTT. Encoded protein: CATSRDDGGWGNTEAFF.